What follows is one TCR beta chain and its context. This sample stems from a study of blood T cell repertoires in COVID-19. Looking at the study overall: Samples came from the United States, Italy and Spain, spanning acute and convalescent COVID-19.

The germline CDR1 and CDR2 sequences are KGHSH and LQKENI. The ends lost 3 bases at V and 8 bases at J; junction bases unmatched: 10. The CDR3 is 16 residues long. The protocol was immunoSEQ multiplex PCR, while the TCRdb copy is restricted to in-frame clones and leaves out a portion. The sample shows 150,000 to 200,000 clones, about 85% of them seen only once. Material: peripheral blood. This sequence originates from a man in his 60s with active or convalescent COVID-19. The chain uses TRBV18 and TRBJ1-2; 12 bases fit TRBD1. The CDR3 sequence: CASSPAAGTGGEGYTF. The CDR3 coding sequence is TGTGCCAGCTCACCGGCAGCCGGGACAGGGGGCGAAGGCTACACCTTC.